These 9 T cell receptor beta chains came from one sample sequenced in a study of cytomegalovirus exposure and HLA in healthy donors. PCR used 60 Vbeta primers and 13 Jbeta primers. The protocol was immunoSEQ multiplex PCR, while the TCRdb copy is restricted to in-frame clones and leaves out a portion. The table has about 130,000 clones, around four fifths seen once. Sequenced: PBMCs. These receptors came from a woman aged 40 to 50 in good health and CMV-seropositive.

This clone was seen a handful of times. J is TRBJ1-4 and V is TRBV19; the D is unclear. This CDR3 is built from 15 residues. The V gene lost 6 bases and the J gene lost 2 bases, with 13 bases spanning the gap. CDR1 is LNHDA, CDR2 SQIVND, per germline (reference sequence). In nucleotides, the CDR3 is TGTGCCAGTAGACGCGGAGGGTACACTAATGAAAAACTGTTTTTT. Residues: CASRRGGYTNEKLFF.

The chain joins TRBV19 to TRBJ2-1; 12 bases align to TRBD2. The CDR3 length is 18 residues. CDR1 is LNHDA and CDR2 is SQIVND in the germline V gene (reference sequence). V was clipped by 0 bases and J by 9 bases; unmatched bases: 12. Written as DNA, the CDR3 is TGTGCCAGTAGTATAGATATCGCTAGCGGGAGGGCCGGCGGTGAGCAGTTCTTC. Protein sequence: CASSIDIASGRAGGEQFF.

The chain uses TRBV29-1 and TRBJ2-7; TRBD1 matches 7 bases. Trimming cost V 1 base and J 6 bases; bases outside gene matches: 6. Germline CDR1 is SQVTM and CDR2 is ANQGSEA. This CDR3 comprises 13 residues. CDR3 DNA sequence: TGCAGCGTTGAAGTTTTACAGGGGATCGAGCAGTACTTC. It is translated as CSVEVLQGIEQYF.

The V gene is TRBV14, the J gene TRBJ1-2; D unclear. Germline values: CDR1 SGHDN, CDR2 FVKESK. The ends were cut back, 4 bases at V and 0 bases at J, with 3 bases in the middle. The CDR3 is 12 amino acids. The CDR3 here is CASSPANYGYTF. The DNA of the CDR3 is TGTGCCAGCAGCCCGGCTAACTATGGCTACACCTTC.

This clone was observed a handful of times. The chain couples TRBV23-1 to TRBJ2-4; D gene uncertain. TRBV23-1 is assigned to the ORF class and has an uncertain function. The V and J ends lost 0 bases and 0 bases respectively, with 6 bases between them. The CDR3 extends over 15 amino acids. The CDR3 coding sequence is TGCGCCAGCAGTCAATCGAGGCAAGCCAAAAACATTCAGTACTTC. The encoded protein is CASSQSRQAKNIQYF.

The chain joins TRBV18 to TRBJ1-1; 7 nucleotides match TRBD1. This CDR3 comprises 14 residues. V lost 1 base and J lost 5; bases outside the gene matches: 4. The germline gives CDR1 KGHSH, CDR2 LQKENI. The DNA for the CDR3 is TGTGCCAGCTCACCACTTCCAGGGGGGACTGAAGCTTTCTTT. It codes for CASSPLPGGTEAFF.

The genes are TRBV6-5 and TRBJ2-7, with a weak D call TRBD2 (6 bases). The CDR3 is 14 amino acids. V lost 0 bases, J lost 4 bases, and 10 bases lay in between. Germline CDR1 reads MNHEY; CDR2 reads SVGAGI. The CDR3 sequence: CASSYSRDQYEQYF. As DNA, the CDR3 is TGTGCCAGCAGTTACTCGCGGGACCAATACGAGCAGTACTTC.

CDR3 DNA: TGCGCCAGCAGCTACGACAGGGGGCTGGGGACTGAAGCTTTCTTT. Its protein is CASSYDRGLGTEAFF. The genes are TRBV5-1 and TRBJ1-1; TRBD1 matches 10 bases. With 3 bases clipped from V and 5 bases from J, the junction kept 7 bases outside the gene matches. The CDR3 spans 15 residues. Germline V CDR1 and CDR2: SGHRS, YFSETQ.

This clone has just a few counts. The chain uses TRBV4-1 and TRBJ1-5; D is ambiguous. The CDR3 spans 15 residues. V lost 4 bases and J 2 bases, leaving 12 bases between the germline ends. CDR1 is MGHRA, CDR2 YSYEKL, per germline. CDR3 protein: CASSPGGWGNQPQHF. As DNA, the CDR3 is TGCGCCAGCAGCCCGGGAGGTTGGGGCAATCAGCCCCAGCATTTT.